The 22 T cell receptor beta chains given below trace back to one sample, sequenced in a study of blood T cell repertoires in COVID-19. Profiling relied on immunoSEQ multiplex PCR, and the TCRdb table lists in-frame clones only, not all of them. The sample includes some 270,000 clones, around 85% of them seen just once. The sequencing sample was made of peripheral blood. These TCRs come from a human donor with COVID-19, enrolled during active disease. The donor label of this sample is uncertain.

DNA for the CDR3: TGTGCCAGTAGTATGTCTAGCGGGAGGTACAATGAGCAGTTCTTC. Its translation: CASSMSSGRYNEQFF. The chain uses TRBV19 and TRBJ2-1, with 11 bases that match TRBD2. This CDR3 region has 15 residues. From germline, CDR1 is LNHDA and CDR2 SQIVND (reference sequence). V gave up 3 bases and J gave up 4 bases; unmatched junction bases: 2.

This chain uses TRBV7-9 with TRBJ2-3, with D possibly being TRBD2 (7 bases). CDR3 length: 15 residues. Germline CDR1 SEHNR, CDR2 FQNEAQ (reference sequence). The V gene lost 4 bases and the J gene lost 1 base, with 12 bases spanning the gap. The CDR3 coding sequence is TGTGCCAGCAGCTACCTAGGGGGGGGCACAGATACGCAGTATTTT. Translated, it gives CASSYLGGGTDTQYF. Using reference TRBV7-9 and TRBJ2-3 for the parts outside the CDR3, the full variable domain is DTGVSQNPRHKITKRGQNVTFRCDPISEHNRLYWYRQTLGQGPEFLTYFQNEAQLEKSRLLSDRFSAERPKGSFSTLEIQRTEQGDSAMYLCASSYLGGGTDTQYFGPGTRLTVL.

DNA of the CDR3: TGTGCCAGCAGCCGAGGCCGCCGGGTCTATGAAAAACTGTTTTTT. Its protein is CASSRGRRVYEKLFF. This rearrangement joins TRBV6-5 to TRBJ1-4; D gene uncertain. Germline V gene data show CDR1 as MNHEY and CDR2 as SVGAGI. CDR3 length: 15 residues. V lost 6 bases to trimming and J lost 6 bases, with 17 bases between them.

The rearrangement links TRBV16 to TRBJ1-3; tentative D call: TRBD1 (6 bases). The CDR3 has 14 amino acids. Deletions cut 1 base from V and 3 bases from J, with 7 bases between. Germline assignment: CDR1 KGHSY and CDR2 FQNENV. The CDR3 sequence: CASSQLQGGNTIYF. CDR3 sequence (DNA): TGTGCCAGCAGCCAATTACAGGGTGGAAACACCATATATTTT. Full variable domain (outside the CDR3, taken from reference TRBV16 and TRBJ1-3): GEEVAQTPKHLVRGEGQKAKLYCAPIKGHSYVFWYQQVLKNEFKFLISFQNENVFDETGMPKERFSAKCLPNSPCSLEIQATKLEDSAVYFCASSQLQGGNTIYFGEGSWLTVV.

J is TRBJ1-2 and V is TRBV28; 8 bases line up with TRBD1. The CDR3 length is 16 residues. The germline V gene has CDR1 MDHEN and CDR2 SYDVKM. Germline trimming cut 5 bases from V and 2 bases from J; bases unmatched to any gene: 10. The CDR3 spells CASSSIQGAPNYGYTF. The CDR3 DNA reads TGTGCCAGCAGTAGTATTCAGGGGGCGCCGAACTATGGCTACACCTTC.

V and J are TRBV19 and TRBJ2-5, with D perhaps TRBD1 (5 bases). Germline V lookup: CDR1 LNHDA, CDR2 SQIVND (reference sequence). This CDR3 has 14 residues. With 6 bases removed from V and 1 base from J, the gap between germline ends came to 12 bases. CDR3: CASRHGASQETQYF. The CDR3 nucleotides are TGTGCCAGTAGACATGGGGCAAGCCAAGAGACCCAGTACTTC.

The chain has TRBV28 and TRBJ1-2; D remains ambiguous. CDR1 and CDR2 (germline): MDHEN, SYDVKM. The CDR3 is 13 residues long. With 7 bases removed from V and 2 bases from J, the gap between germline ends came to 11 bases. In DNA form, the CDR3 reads TGTGCCAGCAACTCGGCCGGGAACTATGGCTACACCTTC. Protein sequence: CASNSAGNYGYTF.

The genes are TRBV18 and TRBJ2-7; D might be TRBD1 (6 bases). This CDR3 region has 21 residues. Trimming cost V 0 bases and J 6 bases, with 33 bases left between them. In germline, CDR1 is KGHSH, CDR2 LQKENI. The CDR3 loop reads CASSPPGSLGRGLGGRLEQYF. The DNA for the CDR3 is TGTGCCAGCTCACCACCGGGATCCCTCGGCAGGGGCCTCGGAGGCCGGCTCGAGCAGTACTTC. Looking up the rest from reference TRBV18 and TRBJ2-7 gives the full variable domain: NAGVMQNPRHLVRRRGQEARLRCSPMKGHSHVYWYRQLPEEGLKFMVYLQKENIIDESGMPKERFSAEFPKEGPSILRIQQVVRGDSAAYFCASSPPGSLGRGLGGRLEQYFGPGTRLTVT.

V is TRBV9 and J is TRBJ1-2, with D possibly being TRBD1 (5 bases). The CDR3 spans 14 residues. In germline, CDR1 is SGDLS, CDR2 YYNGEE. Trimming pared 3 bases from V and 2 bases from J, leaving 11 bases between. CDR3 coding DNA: TGTGCCAGCAGCGGGGCAGGGTCAAACTATGGCTACACCTTC. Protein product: CASSGAGSNYGYTF.

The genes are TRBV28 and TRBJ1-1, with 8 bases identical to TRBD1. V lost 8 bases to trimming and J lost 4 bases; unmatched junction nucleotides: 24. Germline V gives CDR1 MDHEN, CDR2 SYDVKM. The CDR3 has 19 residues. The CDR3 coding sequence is TGTGCCAGCGACATCACATCCCCCGGACAGGGACAGGCGAGCACTGAAGCTTTCTTT. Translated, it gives CASDITSPGQGQASTEAFF. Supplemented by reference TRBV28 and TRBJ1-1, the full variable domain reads DVKVTQSSRYLVKRTGEKVFLECVQDMDHENMFWYRQDPGLGLRLIYFSYDVKMKEKGDIPEGYSVSREKKERFSLILESASTNQTSMYLCASDITSPGQGQASTEAFFGQGTRLTVV.

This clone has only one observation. CDR3 DNA: TGTGCCAGTAGTACGACTAGCGAGGGGGCAGGTCAGCCCCAGCATTTT. It encodes CASSTTSEGAGQPQHF. The rearrangement uses TRBV19 and TRBJ1-5, with 7 bases matching TRBD1. Germline CDR1 reads LNHDA; CDR2 reads SQIVND (reference sequence). The CDR3 has 16 amino acids. The ends lost 4 bases at V and 6 bases at J; junction bases unmatched: 12.

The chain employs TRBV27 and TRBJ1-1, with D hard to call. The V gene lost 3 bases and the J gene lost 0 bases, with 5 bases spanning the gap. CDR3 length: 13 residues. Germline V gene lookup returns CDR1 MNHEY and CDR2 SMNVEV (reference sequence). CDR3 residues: CASSFRLNTEAFF. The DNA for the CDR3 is TGTGCCAGCAGTTTTCGTTTGAACACTGAAGCTTTCTTT.

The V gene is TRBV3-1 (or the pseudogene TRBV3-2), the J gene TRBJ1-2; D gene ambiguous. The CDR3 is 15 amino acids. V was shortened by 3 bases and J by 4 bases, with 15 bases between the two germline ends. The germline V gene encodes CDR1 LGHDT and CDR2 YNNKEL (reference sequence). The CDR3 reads CASSQRNRELYGYTF. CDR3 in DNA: TGTGCCAGCAGCCAGAGAAACAGAGAACTCTATGGCTACACCTTC.

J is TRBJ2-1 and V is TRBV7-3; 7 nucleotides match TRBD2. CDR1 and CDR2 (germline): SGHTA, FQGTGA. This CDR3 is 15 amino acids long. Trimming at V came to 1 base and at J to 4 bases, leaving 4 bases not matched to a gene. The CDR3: CASSLSASGYNEQFF. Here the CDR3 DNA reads TGTGCCAGCAGCTTAAGTGCTAGCGGATACAATGAGCAGTTCTTC.

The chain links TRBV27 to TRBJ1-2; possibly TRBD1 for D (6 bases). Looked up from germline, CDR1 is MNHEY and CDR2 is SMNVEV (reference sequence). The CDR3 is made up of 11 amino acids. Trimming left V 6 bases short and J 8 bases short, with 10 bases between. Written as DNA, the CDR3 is TGTGCCAGCAGCACAGGGAGAGGCTACACCTTC. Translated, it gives CASSTGRGYTF.

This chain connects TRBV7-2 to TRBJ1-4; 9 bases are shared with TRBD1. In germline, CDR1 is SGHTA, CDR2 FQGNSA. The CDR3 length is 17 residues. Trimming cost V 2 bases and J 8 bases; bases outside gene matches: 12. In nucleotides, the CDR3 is TGTGCCAGCAGCTTAACTAGTACAGGGGGCTTAAGGGAAAAACTGTTTTTT. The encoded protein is CASSLTSTGGLREKLFF.

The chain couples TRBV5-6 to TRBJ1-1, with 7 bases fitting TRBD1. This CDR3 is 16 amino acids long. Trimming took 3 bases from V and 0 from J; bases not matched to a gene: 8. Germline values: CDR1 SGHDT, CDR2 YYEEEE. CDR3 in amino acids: CASSWGAGTVNTEAFF. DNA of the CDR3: TGTGCCAGCAGCTGGGGAGCCGGGACAGTGAACACTGAAGCTTTCTTT.

CDR3 DNA: TGTGCCAGCAGCTTACCCCTCTCGCGGACAAAAGGTGAGCAGTTCTTC. Encoded protein: CASSLPLSRTKGEQFF. The gene calls are TRBV7-8 and TRBJ2-1, with D perhaps TRBD1 (5 bases). The length of the CDR3 is 16 residues. The germline V gene encodes CDR1 SGHVS and CDR2 FQNEAQ. The V end lost 2 bases, the J end lost 9 bases, and 20 bases lay between the germline ends.

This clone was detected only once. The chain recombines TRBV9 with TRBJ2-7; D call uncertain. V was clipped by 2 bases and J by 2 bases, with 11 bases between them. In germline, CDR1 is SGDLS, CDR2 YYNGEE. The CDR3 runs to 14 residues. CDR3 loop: CASSVTYQTYEQYF. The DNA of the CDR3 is TGTGCCAGCAGCGTTACCTACCAAACCTACGAGCAGTACTTC.

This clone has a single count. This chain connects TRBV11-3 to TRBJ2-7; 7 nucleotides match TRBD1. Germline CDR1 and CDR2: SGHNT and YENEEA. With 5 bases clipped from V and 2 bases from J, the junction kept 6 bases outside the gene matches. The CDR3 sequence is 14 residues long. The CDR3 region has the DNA TGTGCCAGCAGCAACCGGGACAGTCCCTACGAGCAGTACTTC. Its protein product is CASSNRDSPYEQYF.

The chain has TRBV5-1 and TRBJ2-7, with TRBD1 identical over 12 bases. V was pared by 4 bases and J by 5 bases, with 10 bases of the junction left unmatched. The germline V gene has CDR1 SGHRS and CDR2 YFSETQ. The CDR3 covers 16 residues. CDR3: CASSPRDRGLGNEQYF. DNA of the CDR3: TGCGCCAGCAGCCCCCGGGACAGGGGGCTAGGGAACGAGCAGTACTTC.

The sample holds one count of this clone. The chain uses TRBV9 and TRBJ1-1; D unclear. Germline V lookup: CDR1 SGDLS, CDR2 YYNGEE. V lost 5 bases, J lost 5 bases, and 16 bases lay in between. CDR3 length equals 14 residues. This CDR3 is CASSANPRRTEAFF. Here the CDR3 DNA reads TGTGCCAGCAGTGCAAATCCCCGTCGGACTGAAGCTTTCTTT. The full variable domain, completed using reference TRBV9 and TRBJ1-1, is DSGVTQTPKHLITATGQRVTLRCSPRSGDLSVYWYQQSLDQGLQFLIQYYNGEERAKGNILERFSAQQFPDLHSELNLSSLELGDSALYFCASSANPRRTEAFFGQGTRLTVV.